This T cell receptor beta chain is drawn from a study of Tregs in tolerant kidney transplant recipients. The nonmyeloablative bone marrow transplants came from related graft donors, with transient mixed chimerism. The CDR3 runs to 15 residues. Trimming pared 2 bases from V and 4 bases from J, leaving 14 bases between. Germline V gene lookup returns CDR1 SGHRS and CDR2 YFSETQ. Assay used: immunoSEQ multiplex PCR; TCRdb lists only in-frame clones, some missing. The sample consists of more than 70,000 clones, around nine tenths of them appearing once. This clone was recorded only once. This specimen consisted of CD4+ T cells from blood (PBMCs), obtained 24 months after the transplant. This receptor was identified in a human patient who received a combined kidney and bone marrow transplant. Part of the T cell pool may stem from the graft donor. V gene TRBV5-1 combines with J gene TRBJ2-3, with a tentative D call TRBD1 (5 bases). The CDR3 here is CASSLVEAGSDTQYF. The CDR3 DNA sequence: TGCGCCAGCAGCTTAGTGGAAGCAGGGTCAGATACGCAGTATTTT.